These T cell receptor beta chains were read from a single sample in a study of T cell responses to AZD1222 COVID-19 vaccine. Generated by immunoSEQ multiplex PCR, the TCRdb table keeps only in-frame clones and is missing some. Here the sample spans some 150,000 clones, 85% to 95% being singletons. The input for sequencing was peripheral blood, taken on day 0 of AZD1222 vaccination. These receptors all stem from an adult in good health. The CDR3 runs from the conserved cysteine through the conserved F or W. D genes are given only for firm matches. Not every row has a clone size; where given, it reads once, few, many or a size class.

>TRBV24-1|NA|TRBJ1-2|NA|13
CATSRNANYGYTF
TGTGCCACCAGTCGGAACGCTAACTATGGCTACACCTTC
>TRBV6-1|NA|TRBJ1-5|NA|14
CASSESIAHQPQHF
TGTGCCAGCAGTGAATCGATAGCCCATCAGCCCCAGCATTTT
>TRBV30|NA|TRBJ2-5|NA|14
CAWSVWGVGETQYF
TGTGCCTGGAGTGTATGGGGGGTGGGGGAGACCCAGTACTTC
>TRBV12-3/TRBV12-4|NA|TRBJ1-2|TRBD1|11
CASSDRGGYTF
TGTGCCAGCAGTGACAGGGGTGGCTACACCTTC
>TRBV18|NA|TRBJ2-5|TRBD1|16
CASSPEGQTGATAQYF
TGTGCCAGCTCACCGGAGGGTCAGACAGGGGCGACGGCCCAGTACTTC
>TRBV11-2|once|TRBJ1-2|TRBD1|13
CASSTRQGYGYTF
TGTGCCAGCAGCACCCGACAGGGCTATGGCTACACCTTC
>TRBV28|NA|TRBJ2-7|TRBD2|16
CASSPAAAGGGNEQYF
TGTGCCAGCAGTCCAGCCGCGGCGGGAGGAGGAAACGAGCAGTACTTC
>TRBV5-1|NA|TRBJ2-1|TRBD2|16
CASILGGEGPGNEQFF
TGCGCCAGCATCCTGGGAGGGGAGGGCCCAGGGAATGAGCAGTTCTTC
>TRBV2|NA|TRBJ2-3|NA|13
CASSEEAGTEEYF
TGTGCCAGCAGTGAAGAAGCGGGCACCGAGGAGTATTTT
>TRBV5-1|NA|TRBJ1-2|NA|14
CASSLAGQNYGYTF
TGCGCCAGCAGCTTGGCCGGACAGAACTATGGCTACACCTTC
>TRBV20-1|NA|TRBJ1-5|NA|11
CSAGTSQPQHF
TGCAGTGCTGGGACGTCGCAGCCCCAGCATTTT
>TRBV14|few|TRBJ2-1|TRBD2|15
CASSRSGRTYNEQFF
TGTGCCAGCAGCCGTAGCGGGAGAACGTACAATGAGCAGTTCTTC
>TRBV6-5|few|TRBJ1-5|NA|15
CASSLTGLSNQPQHF
TGTGCCAGCAGTTTGACAGGCCTTAGCAATCAGCCCCAGCATTTT
>TRBV2|NA|TRBJ2-7|NA|15
CASKREDTGPYEQYF
TGTGCCAGCAAGAGAGAGGACACGGGCCCTTACGAGCAGTACTTC
>TRBV19|NA|TRBJ1-4|NA|14
CASSEVEPNEKLFF
TGTGCCAGTAGTGAAGTCGAACCTAATGAAAAACTGTTTTTT
>TRBV24-1|NA|TRBJ1-5|NA|14
CATYMEAFNQPQHF
TGTGCCACCTACATGGAAGCGTTTAATCAGCCCCAGCATTTT
>TRBV13|NA|TRBJ2-7|NA|14
CASSFRRTGYEQYF
TGTGCCAGCAGCTTCCGACGGACGGGCTACGAGCAGTACTTC
>TRBV27|NA|TRBJ1-6|NA|13
CASSLTLRPPLHF
TGTGCCAGCAGTTTAACCCTCCGGCCACCCCTCCACTTT
>TRBV6-6|NA|TRBJ2-7|TRBD1|11
CASSTNRGQYF
TGTGCCAGCAGTACTAACAGGGGGCAGTACTTC
>TRBV14|NA|TRBJ1-2|NA|13
CASSRDSPGGYTF
TGTGCCAGCAGTCGAGACAGCCCGGGAGGCTACACCTTC
>TRBV14|NA|TRBJ1-2|NA|19
CASSSRVEGATLTPYGYTF
TGTGCCAGCAGCTCCCGGGTGGAAGGGGCCACCCTAACCCCCTATGGCTACACCTTC
>TRBV2|NA|TRBJ1-4|TRBD1|15
CATVRDRESNEKLFF
TGTGCCACCGTTAGGGACAGGGAGTCTAATGAAAAACTGTTTTTT
>TRBV3-1/TRBV3-2|once|TRBJ1-1|NA|13
CASSQGTNTEAFF
TGTGCCAGCAGCCAAGGGACGAACACTGAAGCTTTCTTT
>TRBV11-3|NA|TRBJ2-2|TRBD1|15
CASSLETGVTGELFF
TGTGCCAGCAGCTTAGAGACAGGGGTGACCGGGGAGCTGTTTTTT
>TRBV5-1|NA|TRBJ2-5|NA|14
CASSLETSQETQYF
TGCGCCAGCAGCTTGGAAACATCCCAAGAGACCCAGTACTTC
>TRBV6-5|NA|TRBJ2-7|NA|11
CASTHSYEQYF
TGTGCCAGCACCCATTCCTACGAGCAGTACTTC